This passage covers 12 T cell receptor beta chains from one sample sequenced in a study of blood T cells in healthy people across ages. Through a sample-barcoded 5' primer and a J-beta primer mix, a second PCR was run for roughly 6 to 11 cycles. TCRdb recomputed calls from the 5' RACE reads with MiXCR, one row per CDR3 protein. The sample lists 850,000 or so distinct CDR3 sequences; 29% were seen once. Sequencing input: blood. The origin of the receptors is a woman over 75 in good health.

This clonotype was counted at least ten times. The genes are TRBV7-8 and TRBJ2-5; D gene unclear. The CDR3 has 14 amino acids. Between the trimmed V and J ends, which lost 4 bases and 0 bases, there was a span of 9 bases. Per germline, CDR1 SGHVS and CDR2 FQNEAQ. The CDR3 DNA follows: TGTGCCAGCAGCTCCAGACGGTACCAAGAGACCCAGTACTTC. Its protein product is CASSSRRYQETQYF.

This clonotype has ten or more counts. The V and J genes are TRBV20-1 and TRBJ1-2, with no clear D. Trimming cost V 1 base and J 5 bases, with 11 bases left between them. Germline V gene lookup returns CDR1 DFQATT and CDR2 SNEGSKA (reference sequence). This CDR3 is built from 13 residues. CDR3 sequence: CSARGLEGYGYTF. In DNA, the CDR3 is TGCAGTGCTAGAGGGCTGGAGGGTTATGGCTACACCTTC.

Regarding this clonotype: One base away lies a much larger clone, so this may be a sequencing read error. The chain couples TRBV20-1 to TRBJ1-4; D gene ambiguous. The CDR3 is made up of 13 amino acids. CDR1 is DFQATT, CDR2 SNEGSKA, per germline (reference sequence). CDR3 sequence: CSTSWQAGEKLFF. The CDR3 region has the DNA TGCAGTACTAGTTGGCAGGCGGGTGAAAAACTGTTTTTT.

The V and J genes are TRBV25-1 and TRBJ2-3, with TRBD2 as a possible D gene (5 bases). Per germline, CDR1 MGHDK and CDR2 SYGVNS. V lost 8 bases and J lost 3, with 12 bases in between. The CDR3 runs to 13 residues. CDR3 residues: CASGLTATDTQYF. CDR3 DNA sequence: TGTGCCAGCGGACTCACCGCAACAGATACGCAGTATTTT.

Many counts were recorded for this clonotype. This chain connects TRBV6-6 to TRBJ2-5; 10 bases align to TRBD2. The germline V gene has CDR1 MNHNY and CDR2 SVGAGI (reference sequence). The CDR3 consists of 15 residues. V gave up 7 bases and J gave up 2 bases; unmatched junction bases: 7. CDR3 residues: CASKLLAGRQETQYF. CDR3 coding DNA: TGTGCCAGCAAACTACTAGCGGGGCGTCAAGAGACCCAGTACTTC.

This clonotype has at least ten counts. This chain uses TRBV15 with TRBJ2-1; TRBD2 aligns across 14 bases. The CDR3 runs 17 residues. V was clipped by 1 base and J by 6 bases; unmatched bases: 5. In germline, CDR1 is LNHNV, CDR2 YYDKDF (reference sequence). CDR3 in DNA: TGTGCCACCAGCAGAGTGGCGACTAGCGGGGGGGCCAATGAGCAGTTCTTC. This encodes CATSRVATSGGANEQFF.

This clonotype occurred many times. The rearrangement uses TRBV7-9 and TRBJ2-1, with 7 bases matching TRBD1. Germline CDR1 SEHNR, CDR2 FQNEAQ (reference sequence). The length of the CDR3 is 16 residues. V was clipped by 5 bases and J by 0 bases; unmatched bases: 7. This CDR3 reads CASSPRQGDSYNEQFF. The CDR3 coding sequence is TGTGCCAGCAGCCCCAGACAGGGTGACTCCTACAATGAGCAGTTCTTC. Filled out from reference TRBV7-9 and TRBJ2-1, the complete variable domain reads DTGVSQNPRHKITKRGQNVTFRCDPISEHNRLYWYRQTLGQGPEFLTYFQNEAQLEKSRLLSDRFSAERPKGSFSTLEIQRTEQGDSAMYLCASSPRQGDSYNEQFFGPGTRLTVL.

The table lists this clonotype with a few counts. This chain uses TRBV7-9 with TRBJ1-2, with D tentatively TRBD1 (5 bases). The germline V and J ends were trimmed by 5 bases and 3 bases, with 19 bases remaining between them. CDR3 size: 16 residues. In germline, CDR1 is SEHNR, CDR2 FQNEAQ (reference sequence). The DNA of the CDR3 is TGTGCCAGCAGCCTCCTTGGGGCCCGAGGGGACTATGGCTACACCTTC. Translating it yields CASSLLGARGDYGYTF.

In its sample, this clonotype was seen many times. The junction does not match germline at one end; this may be a read error. The chain couples TRBV11-2 to TRBJ2-5; possible D gene TRBD1, 6 bases. Germline CDR1 and CDR2: SGHAT and FQNNGV. The CDR3 runs 15 residues. The CDR3 region is CASSLAWDTQQTQYF. The CDR3 DNA is TGTGCCAGCAGCTTAGCATGGGACACCCAACAGACCCAGTACTTC.

This clonotype has ten or more counts. The CDR3 nucleotides are TGTGCCAGCAGTTGGCATCGCGGGGGGGCATACAATGAGCAGTTCTTC. This encodes CASSWHRGGAYNEQFF. The V call is TRBV6-2 or TRBV6-3, the J call TRBJ2-1; TRBD2 aligns across 9 bases. With V trimmed by 4 bases and J by 4 bases, 8 bases remained unmatched. CDR1 MNHEY and CDR2 SVGEGT come from the germline V gene. The CDR3 length is 16 residues.

A few counts support this clonotype. The chain uses TRBV6-2 or TRBV6-3 and TRBJ2-5, with 7 bases matching TRBD2. The CDR3 is 16 residues long. CDR1 is MNHEY, CDR2 SVGEGT, per germline. Unmatched junction bases numbered 22, after V lost 7 bases and J lost 11 bases. CDR3 in amino acids: CASNAGKRGGIIRQYF. As DNA, the CDR3 is TGTGCCAGCAACGCAGGGAAGCGGGGAGGCATTATACGGCAGTACTTC.

Concerning this clonotype: A much larger clonotype is one base distant, so this may be a read error. The V and J genes are TRBV25-1 and TRBJ2-4; a possible D gene is TRBD2 (5 bases). V was clipped by 4 bases and J by 0 bases, with 13 bases between them. The V gene's germline CDR1 is MGHDK and CDR2 SYGVNS. This CDR3 spans 16 amino acids. The CDR3 bases are TGTGCCAGCAGTGCGGGGTACAGTATAGCCAAAAACATTCAGTACTTC. Its translation is CASSAGYSIAKNIQYF.